This entry is about one T cell receptor beta chain. These data belong to a study of T cell responses to AZD1222 COVID-19 vaccine. The repertoire was sequenced with immunoSEQ multiplex PCR; TCRdb's copy has only in-frame clones and lacks some. The table includes 120,000 or so clones, 70% to 90% detected once. This sequence was found in an adult who received the AZD1222 COVID-19 vaccine. The sample was peripheral blood, taken 28 days after the second AZD1222 dose.

DNA for the CDR3: TGTGCCATCAGAGGGACTTCCGATAATTCACCCCTCCACTTT. Its protein is CAIRGTSDNSPLHF. This chain links TRBV10-3 with TRBJ1-6; a possible D gene is TRBD1 (5 bases). The V gene's germline CDR1 is ENHRY and CDR2 SYGVKD. V gave up 6 bases and J gave up 5 bases, with 11 bases separating them. The CDR3 sequence is 14 residues long.